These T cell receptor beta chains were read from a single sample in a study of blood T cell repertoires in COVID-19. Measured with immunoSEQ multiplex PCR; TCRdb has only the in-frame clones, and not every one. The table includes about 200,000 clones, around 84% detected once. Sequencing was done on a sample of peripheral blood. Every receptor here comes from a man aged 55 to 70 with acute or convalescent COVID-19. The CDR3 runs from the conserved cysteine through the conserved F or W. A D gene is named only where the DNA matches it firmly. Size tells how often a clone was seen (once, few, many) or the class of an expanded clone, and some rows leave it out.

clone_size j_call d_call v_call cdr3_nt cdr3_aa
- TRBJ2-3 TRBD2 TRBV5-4 TGTGCCAGCAGCTTGGAAGGACTAGCGGGGGTCGGAACAGATACGCAGTATTTT CASSLEGLAGVGTDTQYF
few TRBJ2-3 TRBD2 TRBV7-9 TGTGCCAGCAGCAGTTGGATTGGCGGGGGGGCAAGCACAGATACGCAGTATTTT CASSSWIGGGASTDTQYF
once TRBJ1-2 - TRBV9 TGTGCCAGCAGCACGCGAACAGGGCCCGAATTC CASSTRTGPEF
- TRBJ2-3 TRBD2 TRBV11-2 TGTGCCAGCAGCTTAGTTCAGAAGCTAGCGGGGGCTGATACGCAGTATTTT CASSLVQKLAGADTQYF
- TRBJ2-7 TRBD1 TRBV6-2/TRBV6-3 TGTGCCAGCAGTTACAATACCGGGACAGGGGGCTACGAGCAGTACTTC CASSYNTGTGGYEQYF
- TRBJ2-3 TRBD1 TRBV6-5 TGTGCCAGCACCCTACAGGGGGCGAGCACAGATACGCAGTATTTT CASTLQGASTDTQYF
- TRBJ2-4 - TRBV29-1 TGCAGCGTTAAAGAGGTAGGACTGCAGTACTTC CSVKEVGLQYF
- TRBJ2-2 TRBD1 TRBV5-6 TGTGCCAGCACTCCCCGGGACAGGGCTATCACCGGGGAGCTGTTTTTT CASTPRDRAITGELFF
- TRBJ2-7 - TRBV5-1 TGCGCCAGCAGCTTGGATGGGACGGAGGGCGACGAGCAGTACTTC CASSLDGTEGDEQYF
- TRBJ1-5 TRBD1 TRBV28 TGTGCCAGCAGAGACAGGGTTCAGCCCCAGCATTTT CASRDRVQPQHF
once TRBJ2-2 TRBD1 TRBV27 TGTGCCAGCAGTTTCCGGACAGGGGGGGACGGGGAGCTGTTTTTT CASSFRTGGDGELFF
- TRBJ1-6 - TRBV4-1 TGCGCCAGCAGCCAAGATTACGGGGTAGGGTCACCCCTCCACTTT CASSQDYGVGSPLHF
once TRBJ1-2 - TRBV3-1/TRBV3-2 TGTGCCAGCAGGGAAAGGGCCGGCGGGTATGGCTACACCTTC CASRERAGGYGYTF
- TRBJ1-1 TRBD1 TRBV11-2 TGTGCCAGCAGCTGGACAGGGACGACTGAAGCTTTCTTT CASSWTGTTEAFF
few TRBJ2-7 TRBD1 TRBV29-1 TGCAGCGTCGTTGGGACAGGGGGTCCCTACGAGCAGTACTTC CSVVGTGGPYEQYF
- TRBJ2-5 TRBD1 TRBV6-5 TGTGCCAGCAGTAACAGGGGAACAGAGACCCAGTACTTC CASSNRGTETQYF
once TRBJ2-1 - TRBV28 TGTGCCAGCTCCAGTGGGGGGGGCCGGCAGTTCTTC CASSSGGGRQFF
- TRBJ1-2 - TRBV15 TGTGCCACCAGCAGAGATTATCTGGGCCAACAGGGCTACACCTTC CATSRDYLGQQGYTF
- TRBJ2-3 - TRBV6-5 TGTGCCAGCAGTTACTCGAAAGGGGCTGGGACAGATACGCAGTATTTT CASSYSKGAGTDTQYF
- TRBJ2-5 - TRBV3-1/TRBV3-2 TGTGCCAGCAGCCAAGGGGTAAGGGGTGAGACCCAGTACTTC CASSQGVRGETQYF
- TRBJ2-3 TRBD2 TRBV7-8 TGTGCCAGCAGCCTCCGACTAGCGGGGGCCCCCACAGATACGCAGTATTTT CASSLRLAGAPTDTQYF
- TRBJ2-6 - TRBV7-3 TGTGCCAGCAGCTTAAGCGGGGCAGGTGGGGCCAACGTCCTGACTTTC CASSLSGAGGANVLTF
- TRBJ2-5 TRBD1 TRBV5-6 TGTGCCAGCAGCTCCTTGGACAGGAAAGAGACCCAGTACTTC CASSSLDRKETQYF
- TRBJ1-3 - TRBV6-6 TGTGCCAGCAGTGACACAGGGTCCTCTGGAAACACCATATATTTT CASSDTGSSGNTIYF
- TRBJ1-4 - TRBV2 TGTGCCAGCGGGGCTTTGGACGTAGTTAATGAAAAACTGTTTTTT CASGALDVVNEKLFF
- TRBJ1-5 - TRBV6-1 TGTGCCAGCAGTGCGACTTCCAGGGTTAGCAATCAGCCCCAGCATTTT CASSATSRVSNQPQHF
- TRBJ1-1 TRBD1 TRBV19 TGTGCCAGTACCCGGGACAGACGGGCCGCTGAAGCTTTCTTT CASTRDRRAAEAFF
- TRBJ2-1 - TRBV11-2 TGTGCCAGCAGCCCAGCGGGCCCCTCCTACAATGAGCAGTTCTTC CASSPAGPSYNEQFF
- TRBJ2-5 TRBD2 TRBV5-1 TGCGCCAGCAGCTTTGGGACTAGCGGGGGGCAAGAGACCCAGTACTTC CASSFGTSGGQETQYF
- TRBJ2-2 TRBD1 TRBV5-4 TGTGCCAGCAGCTTAAGGGGACAGGGTGACACCGGGGAGCTGTTTTTT CASSLRGQGDTGELFF
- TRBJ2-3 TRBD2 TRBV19 TGTGCCAGTAGTATAGGGGAACTAGCGGGGGGTCGGACAGATACGCAGTATTTT CASSIGELAGGRTDTQYF
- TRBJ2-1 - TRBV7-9 TGTGCCAGCAGCCCTGCGGGGTACAATGAGCAGTTCTTC CASSPAGYNEQFF
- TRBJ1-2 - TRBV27 TGTGCCAGCAGTTTAAGGAACAGGCTCGACTATGGCTACACCTTC CASSLRNRLDYGYTF
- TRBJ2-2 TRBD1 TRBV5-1 TGCGCCAGCAGCTCAGGGACAGGGAGGAGCACCGGGGAGCTGTTTTTT CASSSGTGRSTGELFF
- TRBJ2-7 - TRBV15 TGTGCCACCAGCAAACCAAACTATCAGAGATCAGGGGTGACCTCCTACGAGCAGTACTTC CATSKPNYQRSGVTSYEQYF
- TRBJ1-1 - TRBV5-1 TGCGCCAGCAGCTTGGGGGCACAGGGAGTGAACACTGAAGCTTTCTTT CASSLGAQGVNTEAFF
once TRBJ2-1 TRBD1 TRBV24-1 TGTGCCACCAGTGTAGGGGGCCTCTACAATGAGCAGTTCTTC CATSVGGLYNEQFF
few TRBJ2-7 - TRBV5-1 TGCGCCAGCAGCCGGGGTTCCTCCTACGAGCAGTACTTC CASSRGSSYEQYF
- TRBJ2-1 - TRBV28 TGTGCCAGCAGTCCAATATTGACACAGGGTAACGATGAGCAGTTCTTC CASSPILTQGNDEQFF
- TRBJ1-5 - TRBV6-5 TGTGCCAGCAGGGGAGGGGAGGGGAGGAATCAGCCCCAGCATTTT CASRGGEGRNQPQHF
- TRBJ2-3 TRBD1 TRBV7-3 TGTGCCAGCAGTACTGGACAGGGGGTAAATACGCAGTATTTT CASSTGQGVNTQYF
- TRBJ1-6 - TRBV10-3 TGTGCCATCAGCCTGGGGCAGGTAAATTCACCCCTCCACTTT CAISLGQVNSPLHF
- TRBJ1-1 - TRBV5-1 TGCGCCAGCAGCTTGTTAGCAGGGGACACTGAAGCTTTCTTT CASSLLAGDTEAFF
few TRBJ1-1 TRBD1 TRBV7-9 TGTGCCAGCAGCTTAAAGACAGGGGTGAGGACTGAAGCTTTCTTT CASSLKTGVRTEAFF
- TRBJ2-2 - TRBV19 TGTGCCAGTAGGGAACAGGGAGTGAACACCGGGGAGCTGTTTTTT CASREQGVNTGELFF
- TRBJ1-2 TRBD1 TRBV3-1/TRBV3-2 TGTGCCAGCAGCCAGGGGACAGGGCCCCACTATGGCTACACCTTC CASSQGTGPHYGYTF
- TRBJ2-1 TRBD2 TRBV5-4 TGTGCCAGCAGCGCCGGACTAGCGGGGGGGGTCAATGAGCAGTTCTTC CASSAGLAGGVNEQFF
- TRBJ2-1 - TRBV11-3 TGTGCCAGCAGCTCCACACAGGGATCTCCGGGGGAGCAGTTCTTC CASSSTQGSPGEQFF
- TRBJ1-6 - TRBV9 TGTGCCAGCAGCGTACAGAATAATTCACCCCTCCACTTT CASSVQNNSPLHF
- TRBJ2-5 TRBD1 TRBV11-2 TGTGCCAGCAGCTGGAGGACAGGGCCCCAAGAGACCCAGTACTTC CASSWRTGPQETQYF
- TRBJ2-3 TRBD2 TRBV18 TGTGCCAGCTCACCCCCCGGACTAGCGGCCAGGGATACGCAGTATTTT CASSPPGLAARDTQYF
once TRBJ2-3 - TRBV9 TGTGCCAGCAGCGTAGCCCAGGATGGAGATACGCAGTATTTT CASSVAQDGDTQYF
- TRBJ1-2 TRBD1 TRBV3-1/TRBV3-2 TGTGCCAGCAGCCAAGTCCCCGGACGGTACAGGGGCTATGGCTACACCTTC CASSQVPGRYRGYGYTF
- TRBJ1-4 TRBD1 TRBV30 TGTGCCTATCGGGACAGGGGGCAGAAACTGTTTTTT CAYRDRGQKLFF
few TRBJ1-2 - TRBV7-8 TGTGCCAGCAGCTTAGTCCGAGGAGTGGAGGGCTACACCTTC CASSLVRGVEGYTF